This T cell receptor beta chain was identified during a study of cytomegalovirus exposure and HLA in healthy donors. V gave up 6 bases and J gave up 11 bases, with 11 bases separating them. The CDR3 length is 11 residues. From germline, CDR1 is SNHLY and CDR2 FYNNEI. It was with 60 Vbeta and 13 Jbeta primers that the PCR ran. The table came from immunoSEQ multiplex PCR; TCRdb's copy has only in-frame clones and leaves some out. The sample consists of around 180,000 clones, 65% to 85% of them appearing once. The chain combines TRBV2 with TRBJ1-5; D remains unclear. The source is a boy aged 2-15 years in good health and CMV-seronegative. Material: PBMCs. Here the CDR3 reads CASREGTTQHF. The CDR3, as DNA: TGTGCCAGCAGGGAGGGTACGACCCAGCATTTT.